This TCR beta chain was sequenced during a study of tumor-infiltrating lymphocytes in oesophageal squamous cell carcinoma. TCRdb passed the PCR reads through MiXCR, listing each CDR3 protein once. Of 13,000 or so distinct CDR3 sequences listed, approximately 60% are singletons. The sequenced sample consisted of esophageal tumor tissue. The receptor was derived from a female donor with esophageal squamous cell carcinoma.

CDR3: CASSLVQGFRTEAFF. The CDR3 bases are TGTGCCAGCAGCTTAGTTCAGGGTTTTCGCACTGAAGCTTTCTTT. V gene TRBV7-8 combines with J gene TRBJ1-1, with D possibly matching TRBD1 (5 bases). Trimming took off 1 base at V and 4 bases at J, with 13 bases between the two ends. The length of the CDR3 is 15 residues. CDR1 SGHVS and CDR2 FQNEAQ come from the germline V gene.